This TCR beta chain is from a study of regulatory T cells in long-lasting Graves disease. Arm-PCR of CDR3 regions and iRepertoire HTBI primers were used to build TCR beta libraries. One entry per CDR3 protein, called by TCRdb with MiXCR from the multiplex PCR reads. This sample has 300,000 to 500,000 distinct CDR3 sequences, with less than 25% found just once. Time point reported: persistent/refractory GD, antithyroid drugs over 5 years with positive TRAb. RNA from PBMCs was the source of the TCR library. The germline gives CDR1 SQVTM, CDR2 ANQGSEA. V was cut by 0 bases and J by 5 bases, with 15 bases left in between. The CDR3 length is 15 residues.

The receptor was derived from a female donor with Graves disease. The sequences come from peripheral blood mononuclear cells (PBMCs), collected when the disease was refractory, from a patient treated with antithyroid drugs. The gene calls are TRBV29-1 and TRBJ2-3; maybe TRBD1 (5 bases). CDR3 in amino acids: CSVEDGEGARDTQYF. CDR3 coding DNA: TGCAGCGTTGAAGATGGGGAAGGGGCGAGAGATACGCAGTATTTT.